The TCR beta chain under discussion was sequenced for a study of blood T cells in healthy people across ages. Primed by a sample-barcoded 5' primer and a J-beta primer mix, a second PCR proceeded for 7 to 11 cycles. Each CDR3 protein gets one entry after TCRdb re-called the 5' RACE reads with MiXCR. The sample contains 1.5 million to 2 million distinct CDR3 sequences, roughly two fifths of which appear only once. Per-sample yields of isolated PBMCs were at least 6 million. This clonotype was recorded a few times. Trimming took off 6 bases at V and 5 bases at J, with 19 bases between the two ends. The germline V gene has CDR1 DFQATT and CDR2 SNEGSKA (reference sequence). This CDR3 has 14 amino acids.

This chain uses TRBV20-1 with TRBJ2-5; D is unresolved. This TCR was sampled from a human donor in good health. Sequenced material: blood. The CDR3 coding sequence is TGCAGTGCCGCTAGGTCCAAATTACTGGAGACCCAGTACTTC. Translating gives CSAARSKLLETQYF.